This T cell receptor (beta chain) came from a study of PD-L1 blockade in urothelial cancer. About the research overall: About 90% of the roughly 30 patients were men with bladder-origin urothelial cancer.

Trimming removed 2 bases from V and 7 bases from J, with 12 bases in between. CDR1 and CDR2 (germline): SGHNT, YYREEE (reference sequence). This CDR3 has 13 amino acids. Each PCR reaction had synthetic TCR analog templates spiked into it. This table comes from immunoSEQ multiplex PCR, and its TCRdb copy is limited to in-frame clones, with some not included. The sample includes 90,000 to 120,000 clones, about 85% of them seen just once. The material was PBMCs, obtained around atezolizumab (anti-PD-L1) treatment. This chain uses TRBV5-4 with TRBJ2-5; D call uncertain. The clonotype comes from a middle-aged man with urothelial cancer. CDR3 in amino acids: CASSLDGSGTQYF. For the CDR3, the DNA is TGTGCCAGCAGCTTAGACGGATCAGGGACCCAGTACTTC.